This note documents a single T cell receptor beta chain sequence. This entry is derived from a study of early T cells in non-severe SARS-CoV-2 infection. Turning to the study itself: Alpha and beta chains were unpaired, from unsorted whole-blood bulk RNA.

With 5 bases clipped from V and 2 bases from J, the junction kept 6 bases outside the gene matches. Germline CDR1 reads SQVTM; CDR2 reads ANQGSEA. This CDR3 region has 15 residues. Individual cDNA molecules received unique molecular identifiers. TCRdb re-analysed the 5' RACE reads in MiXCR, keeping a single row per CDR3 protein. The data contain roughly 52,000 distinct CDR3 sequences, roughly 8% of them singletons. Sequencing was done on a sample of whole blood. This clonotype originated in an adult who was a healthcare worker with PCR-confirmed SARS-CoV-2 infection or an uninfected control (not recorded which). The chain joins TRBV29-1 to TRBJ2-5; TRBD2 agrees at 12 bases. The CDR3: CSVSPSGRVQETQYF. The CDR3 nucleotides read TGCAGCGTTTCCCCTAGCGGGAGGGTTCAAGAGACCCAGTACTTC.